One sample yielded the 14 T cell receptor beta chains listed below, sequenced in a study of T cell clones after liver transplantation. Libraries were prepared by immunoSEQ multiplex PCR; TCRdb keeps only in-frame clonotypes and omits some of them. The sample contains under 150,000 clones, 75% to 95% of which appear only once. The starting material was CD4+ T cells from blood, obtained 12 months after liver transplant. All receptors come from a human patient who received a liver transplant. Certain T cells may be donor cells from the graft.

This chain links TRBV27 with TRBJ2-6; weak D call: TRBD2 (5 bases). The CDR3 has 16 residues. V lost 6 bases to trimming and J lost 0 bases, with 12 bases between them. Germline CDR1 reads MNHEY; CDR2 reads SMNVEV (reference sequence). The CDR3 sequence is CASSPWESSGANVLTF. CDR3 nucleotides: TGTGCCAGCAGCCCCTGGGAGAGCTCTGGGGCCAACGTCCTGACTTTC.

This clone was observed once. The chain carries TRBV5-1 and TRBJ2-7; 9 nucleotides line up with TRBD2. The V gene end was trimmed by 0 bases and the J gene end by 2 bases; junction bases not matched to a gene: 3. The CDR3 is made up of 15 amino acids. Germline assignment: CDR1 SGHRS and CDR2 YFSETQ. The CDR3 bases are TGCGCCAGCAGCTTGGAAGGACTAGCGACCTACGAGCAGTACTTC. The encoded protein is CASSLEGLATYEQYF.

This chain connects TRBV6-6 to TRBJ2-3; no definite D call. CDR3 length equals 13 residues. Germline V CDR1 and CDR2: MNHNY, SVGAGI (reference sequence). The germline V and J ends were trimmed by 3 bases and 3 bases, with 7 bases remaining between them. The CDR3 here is CASSYTRTDTQYF. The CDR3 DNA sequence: TGTGCCAGCAGTTATACCAGAACAGATACGCAGTATTTT.

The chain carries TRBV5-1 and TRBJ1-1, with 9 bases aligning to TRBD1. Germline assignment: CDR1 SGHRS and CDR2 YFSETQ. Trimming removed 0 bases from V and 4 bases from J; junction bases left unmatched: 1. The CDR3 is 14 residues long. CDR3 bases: TGCGCCAGCAGCTTGGCGGGACAGGGCACTGAAGCTTTCTTT. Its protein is CASSLAGQGTEAFF.

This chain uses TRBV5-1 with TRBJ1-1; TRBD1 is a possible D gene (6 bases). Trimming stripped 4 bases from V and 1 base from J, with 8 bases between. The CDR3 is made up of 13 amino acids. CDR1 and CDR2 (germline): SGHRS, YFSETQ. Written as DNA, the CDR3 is TGCGCCAGCAGCCAACAGGGGAACACTGAAGCTTTCTTT. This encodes CASSQQGNTEAFF. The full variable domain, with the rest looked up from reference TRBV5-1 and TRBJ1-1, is KAGVTQTPRYLIKTRGQQVTLSCSPISGHRSVSWYQQTPGQGLQFLFEYFSETQRNKGNFPGRFSGRQFSNSRSEMNVSTLELGDSALYLCASSQQGNTEAFFGQGTRLTVV.

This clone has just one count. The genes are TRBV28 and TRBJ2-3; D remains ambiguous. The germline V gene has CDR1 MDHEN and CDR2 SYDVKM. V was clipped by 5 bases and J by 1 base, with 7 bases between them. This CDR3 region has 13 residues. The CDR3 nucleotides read TGTGCCAGCAGTCCCCCCGGCACAGATACGCAGTATTTT. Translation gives CASSPPGTDTQYF. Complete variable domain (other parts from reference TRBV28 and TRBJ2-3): DVKVTQSSRYLVKRTGEKVFLECVQDMDHENMFWYRQDPGLGLRLIYFSYDVKMKEKGDIPEGYSVSREKKERFSLILESASTNQTSMYLCASSPPGTDTQYFGPGTRLTVL.

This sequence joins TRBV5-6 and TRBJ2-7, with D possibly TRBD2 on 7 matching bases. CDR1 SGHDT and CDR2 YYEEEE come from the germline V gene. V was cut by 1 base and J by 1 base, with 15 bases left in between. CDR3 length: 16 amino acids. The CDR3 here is CASSLLSGGRSYEQYF. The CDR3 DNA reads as TGTGCCAGCAGCTTGTTGTCCGGGGGGCGATCCTACGAGCAGTACTTC.

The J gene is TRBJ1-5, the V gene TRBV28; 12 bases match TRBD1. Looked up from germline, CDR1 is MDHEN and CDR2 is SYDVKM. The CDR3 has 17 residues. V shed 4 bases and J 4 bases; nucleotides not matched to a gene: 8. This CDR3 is CASSSLKGQGANQPQHF. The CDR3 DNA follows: TGTGCCAGCAGTTCCCTCAAGGGACAGGGGGCGAATCAGCCCCAGCATTTT. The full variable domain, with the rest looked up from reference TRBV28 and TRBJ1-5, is DVKVTQSSRYLVKRTGEKVFLECVQDMDHENMFWYRQDPGLGLRLIYFSYDVKMKEKGDIPEGYSVSREKKERFSLILESASTNQTSMYLCASSSLKGQGANQPQHFGDGTRLSIL.

CDR3 DNA: TGTGCCAGCAGCCTCACTAGCGGGAGAGGCGCCGGGGAGCTGTTTTTT. Translating gives CASSLTSGRGAGELFF. The chain carries TRBV7-9 and TRBJ2-2, with 11 bases matching TRBD2. The ends lost 5 bases at V and 6 bases at J; junction bases unmatched: 8. Germline CDR1 and CDR2: SEHNR and FQNEAQ (reference sequence). This CDR3 has 16 amino acids.

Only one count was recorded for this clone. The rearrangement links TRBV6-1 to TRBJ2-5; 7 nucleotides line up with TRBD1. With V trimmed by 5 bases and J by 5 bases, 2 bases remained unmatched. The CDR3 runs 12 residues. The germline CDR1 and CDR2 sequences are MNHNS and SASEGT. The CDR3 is CASSLQGETQYF. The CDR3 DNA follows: TGTGCCAGCAGTTTACAGGGGGAGACCCAGTACTTC.

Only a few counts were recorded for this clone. The CDR3 loop reads CASSFAGNTIYF. CDR3 in DNA: TGTGCCAGCAGCTTCGCAGGAAACACCATATATTTT. The gene calls are TRBV11-3 and TRBJ1-3, with D unclear. Trimming removed 3 bases at V and 4 bases at J, with 4 bases between. CDR1 and CDR2 (germline): SGHNT, YENEEA. The CDR3 has 12 amino acids.

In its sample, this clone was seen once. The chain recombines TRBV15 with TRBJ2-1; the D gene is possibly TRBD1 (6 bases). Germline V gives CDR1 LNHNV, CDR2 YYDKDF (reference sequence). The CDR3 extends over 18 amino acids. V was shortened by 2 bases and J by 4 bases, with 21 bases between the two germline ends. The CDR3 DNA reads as TGTGCCACCAGCAGATTATGGCAGGGGCGCCCGTCTTACAATGAGCAGTTCTTC. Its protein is CATSRLWQGRPSYNEQFF.

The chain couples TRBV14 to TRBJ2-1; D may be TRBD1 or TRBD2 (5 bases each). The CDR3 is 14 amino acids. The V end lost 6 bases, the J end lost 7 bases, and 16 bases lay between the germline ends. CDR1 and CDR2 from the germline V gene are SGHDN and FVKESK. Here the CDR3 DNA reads TGTGCCAGCAGTCGGCTGGGGGTCCAAAATGAGCAGTTCTTC. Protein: CASSRLGVQNEQFF.

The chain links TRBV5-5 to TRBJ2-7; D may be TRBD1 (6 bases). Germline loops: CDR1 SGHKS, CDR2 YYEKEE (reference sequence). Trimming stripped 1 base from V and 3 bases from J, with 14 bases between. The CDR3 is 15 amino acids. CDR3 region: CASSLPTGSHYEQYF. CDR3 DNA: TGTGCCAGCAGCTTGCCAACAGGGTCACACTACGAGCAGTACTTC.